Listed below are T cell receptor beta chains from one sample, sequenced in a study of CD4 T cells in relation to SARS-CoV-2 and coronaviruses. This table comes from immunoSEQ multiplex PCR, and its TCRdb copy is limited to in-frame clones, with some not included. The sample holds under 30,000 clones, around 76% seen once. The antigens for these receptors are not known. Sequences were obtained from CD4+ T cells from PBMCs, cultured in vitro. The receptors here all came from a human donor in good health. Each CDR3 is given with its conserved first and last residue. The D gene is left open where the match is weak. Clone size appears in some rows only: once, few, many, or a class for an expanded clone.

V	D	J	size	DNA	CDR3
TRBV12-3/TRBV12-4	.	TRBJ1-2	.	TGTGCCAGCAGTCATCAGACTGGCGGCTACACCTTC	CASSHQTGGYTF
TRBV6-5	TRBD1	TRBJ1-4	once	TGTGCCAGCAGTTGGACAGGGGATAATGAAAAACTGTTTTTT	CASSWTGDNEKLFF
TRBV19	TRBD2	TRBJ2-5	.	TGTGCCAGTAGGGGACTAGCGGAAGAGACCCAGTACTTC	CASRGLAEETQYF
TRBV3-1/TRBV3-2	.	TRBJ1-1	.	TGTGCCAGCACCCGTACGACAGATAACACTGAAGCTTTCTTT	CASTRTTDNTEAFF
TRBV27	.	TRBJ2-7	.	TGTGCCAGCAGTAAAGGACTACGCAAAACCTACGAGCAGTACTTC	CASSKGLRKTYEQYF
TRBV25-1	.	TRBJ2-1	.	TGTGCCTTCGCGCAGGGACCCTACAATGAGCAGTTCTTC	CAFAQGPYNEQFF
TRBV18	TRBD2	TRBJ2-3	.	TGTGCCAGCTCACCACCAGCTAGCGGGGGGGCCGGAGATACGCAGTATTTT	CASSPPASGGAGDTQYF
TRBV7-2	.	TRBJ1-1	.	TGTGCCAGCAGCTTAGGGGTGGCTACAGAAGCTTTCTTT	CASSLGVATEAFF
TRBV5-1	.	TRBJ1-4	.	TGCGCCAGCAGCTTGGGGCAAGACTACAGTTCAACTAATGAAAAACTGTTTTTT	CASSLGQDYSSTNEKLFF
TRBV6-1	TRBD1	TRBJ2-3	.	TGTGCCAGCAGGGAAGGACAGGACACAGATACGCAGTATTTT	CASREGQDTDTQYF
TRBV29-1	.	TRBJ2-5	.	TGCAGCGTTGGTCTAGCGAAAGAGACCCAGTACTTC	CSVGLAKETQYF
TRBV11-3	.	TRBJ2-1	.	TGTGCCAGCAGCCCCGGACCCCGGGAGCAGTTCTTC	CASSPGPREQFF
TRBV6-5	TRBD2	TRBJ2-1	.	TGTGCCAGCAGTTCCGGACTAGGAGGGCTAAATGAGCAGTTCTTC	CASSSGLGGLNEQFF
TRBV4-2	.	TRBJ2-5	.	TGTGCCAGCAGCCCGGGGTTGCGGCGGGACCTACAAGAGACCCAGTACTTC	CASSPGLRRDLQETQYF
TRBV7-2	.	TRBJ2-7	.	TGTGCCAGCAGCTTAGTCCGCAGTCTGAACGAGCAGTACTTC	CASSLVRSLNEQYF
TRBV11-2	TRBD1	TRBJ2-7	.	TGTGCCAGCAGCGTCCGGGACAGGGCATCCTACGAGCAGTACTTC	CASSVRDRASYEQYF
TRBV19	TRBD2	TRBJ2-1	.	TGTGCCAGTAGTATTGGGGGCGGGAGGGGATACAATGAGCAGTTCTTC	CASSIGGGRGYNEQFF
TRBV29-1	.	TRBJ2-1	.	TGCAGCGTCGGGAGCCCTTGGAGCAATGAGCAGTTCTTC	CSVGSPWSNEQFF
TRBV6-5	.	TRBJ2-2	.	TGTGCCAGCAGTTCCCATACCGGGGAGCTGTTTTTT	CASSSHTGELFF
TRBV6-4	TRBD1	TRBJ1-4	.	TGTGCCAGCAGTGACTCGATAGTCGGACAGGGGGCAGTAACTAATGAAAAACTGTTTTTT	CASSDSIVGQGAVTNEKLFF
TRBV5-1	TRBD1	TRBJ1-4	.	TGCGCCAGCAGCATACAGGGGGTGGATGAAAAACTGTTTTTT	CASSIQGVDEKLFF
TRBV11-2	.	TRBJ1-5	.	TGTGCCAGCAGCTTATTTCCAGGTCAGCCCCAGCATTTT	CASSLFPGQPQHF
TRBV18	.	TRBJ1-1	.	TGTGCCAGCTCAACGACAGCGAACACTGAAGCTTTCTTT	CASSTTANTEAFF
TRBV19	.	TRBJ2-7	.	TGTGCCTCCCCGGACAGCTACGAGCAGTACTTC	CASPDSYEQYF
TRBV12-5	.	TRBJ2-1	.	TGTGCTAGTGGTCGACAGTCTTCTGAGCAGTTCTTC	CASGRQSSEQFF
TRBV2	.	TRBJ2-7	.	TGTGCCAGCAGACTGGACCGCAGCTCCTACGAGCAGTACTTC	CASRLDRSSYEQYF
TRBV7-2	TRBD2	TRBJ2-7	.	TGTGCCAGCAGCTTAGGGGGAAGCGGGAGAGGCGAGCAGTACTTC	CASSLGGSGRGEQYF
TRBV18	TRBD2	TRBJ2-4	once	TGTGCCAGCTCACCGACTAGCGGGGGTCCTAATAAAAACATTCAGTACTTC	CASSPTSGGPNKNIQYF
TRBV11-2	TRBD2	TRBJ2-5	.	TGTGCCAGCAGCTCCGTGGGAGCGGGGCTCCAAGAGACCCAGTACTTC	CASSSVGAGLQETQYF
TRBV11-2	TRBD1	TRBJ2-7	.	TGTGCCAGCAGCGCCAGAGGGACAGGGGGCTTCGAGCAGTACTTC	CASSARGTGGFEQYF
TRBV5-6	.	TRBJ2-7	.	TGTGCCAGCAGAAAACAGGGATACTACGAGCAGTACTTC	CASRKQGYYEQYF
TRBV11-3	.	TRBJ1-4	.	TGTGCCAGGGTTTATTTCTTTCAGGCCGGTGAAAAACTGTTTTTT	CARVYFFQAGEKLFF
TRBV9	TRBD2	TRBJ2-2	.	TGTGCCAGCAGCGTAGAAATGGTTAGGACTAGGGGCACCGGGGAGCTGTTTTTT	CASSVEMVRTRGTGELFF
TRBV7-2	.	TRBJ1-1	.	TGTGCCAGCAGCCTTCCTGGGGGCCACACTGAAGCTTTCTTT	CASSLPGGHTEAFF
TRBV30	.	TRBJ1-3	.	TGTGCCTGGAGTGTAATCGGGGGCGCGGGAAACACCATATATTTT	CAWSVIGGAGNTIYF
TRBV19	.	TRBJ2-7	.	TGTGCCAGTAGTGTCATCCCGAGTTCCGGCGAGCAGTACTTC	CASSVIPSSGEQYF
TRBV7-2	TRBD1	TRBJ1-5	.	TGTGCCAGCAGCTTAGCGACAGGGTGGGGTCAGCCCCAGCATTTT	CASSLATGWGQPQHF
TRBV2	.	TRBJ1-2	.	TGTGCCAGCAGTGCAGTCAGGCTCGTCGATAACTATGGCTACACCTTC	CASSAVRLVDNYGYTF
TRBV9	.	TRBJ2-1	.	TGTGCCAGCAGCGAAGGACTCTCCTACAATGAGCAGTTCTTC	CASSEGLSYNEQFF
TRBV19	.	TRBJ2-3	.	TGTGCCAGTAGTATAGGGGACGACCTCAGGACGCAGTATTTT	CASSIGDDLRTQYF
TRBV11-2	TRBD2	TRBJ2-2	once	TGTGCCAGCAGAGATAGCGGGAGGGCGAACACCGGGGAGCTGTTTTTT	CASRDSGRANTGELFF
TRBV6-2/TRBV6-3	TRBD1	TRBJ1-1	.	TGTGCCAGCAGTCCCAGGGGGCGCGGAGCTTTCTTT	CASSPRGRGAFF
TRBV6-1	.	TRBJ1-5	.	TGTGCCAGCAGTGAAGTTCAGCCCCAGCATTTT	CASSEVQPQHF
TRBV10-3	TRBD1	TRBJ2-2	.	TGTGCCATCAGTGACCCGGGACAGGGCTCCACCGGGGAGCTGTTTTTT	CAISDPGQGSTGELFF
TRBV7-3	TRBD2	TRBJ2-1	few	TGTGCCAGCAGCGGGGCTAGCGGGTTAGTTAATGAGCAGTTCTTC	CASSGASGLVNEQFF
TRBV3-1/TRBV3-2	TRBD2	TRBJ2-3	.	TGTGCCAGCAGCCAAGGGGCTAGCGGGGGGCCCCGCGGGGGGGCAGATACGCAGTATTTT	CASSQGASGGPRGGADTQYF